The 3 T cell receptor beta chains given below trace back to one sample, sequenced in a study of chemoradiotherapy in HPV16-positive cancers. Generated by immunoSEQ multiplex PCR, the TCRdb table keeps only in-frame clones and is missing some. The sample lists around 20,000 clones; 85% to 90% were seen once. The specimen was blood, collected from a patient who underwent chemoradiotherapy. All receptors come from a human donor with HPV-associated anogenital cancer.

V and J are TRBV10-1 and TRBJ2-7; perhaps D is TRBD1 or TRBD2 (5 bases each). Germline-derived CDR1 and CDR2 are WNHNN and SYGVQD (reference sequence). Trimming cost V 5 bases and J 0 bases, with 11 bases left between them. The CDR3 covers 14 residues. The CDR3 region is CASSRDQSSYEQYF. As DNA, the CDR3 is TGCGCCAGCAGTCGGGACCAATCCTCCTACGAGCAGTACTTC.

This clone occurred once. The chain carries TRBV2 and TRBJ1-3; 9 bases line up with TRBD1. The V gene's germline CDR1 is SNHLY and CDR2 FYNNEI. The CDR3 totals 15 residues. V lost 8 bases, J lost 3 bases, and 8 bases stayed unmatched. The CDR3 loop is CASGEQGAHGNTIYF. In DNA form, the CDR3 reads TGTGCCAGCGGGGAACAGGGGGCGCATGGAAACACCATATATTTT. The entire variable domain, with the rest obtained from reference TRBV2 and TRBJ1-3, is as follows: EPEVTQTPSHQVTQMGQEVILRCVPISNHLYFYWYRQILGQKVEFLVSFYNNEISEKSEIFDDQFSVERPDGSNFTLKIRSTKLEDSAMYFCASGEQGAHGNTIYFGEGSWLTVV.

This clone was picked up a small number of times. This rearrangement joins TRBV19 to TRBJ2-4, with a weak D call TRBD1 (5 bases). V was trimmed by 1 base and J by 1 base, leaving 8 bases between them. This CDR3 comprises 15 residues. CDR1 and CDR2 (germline): LNHDA, SQIVND (reference sequence). Here the CDR3 DNA reads TGTGCCAGTAGTATAGTGGCAGGGGCCAAAAACATTCAGTACTTC. It codes for CASSIVAGAKNIQYF.